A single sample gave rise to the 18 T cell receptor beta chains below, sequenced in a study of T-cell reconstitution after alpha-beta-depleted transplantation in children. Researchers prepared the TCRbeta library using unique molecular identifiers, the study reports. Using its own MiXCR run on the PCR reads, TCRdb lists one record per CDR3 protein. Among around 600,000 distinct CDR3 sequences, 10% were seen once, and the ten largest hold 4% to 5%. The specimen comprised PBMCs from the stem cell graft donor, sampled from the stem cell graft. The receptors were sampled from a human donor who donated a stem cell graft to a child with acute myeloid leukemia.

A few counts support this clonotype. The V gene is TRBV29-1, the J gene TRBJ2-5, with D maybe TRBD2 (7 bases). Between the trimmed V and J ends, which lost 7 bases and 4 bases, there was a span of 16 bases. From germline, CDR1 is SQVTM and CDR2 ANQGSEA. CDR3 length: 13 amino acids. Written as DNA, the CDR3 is TGCAGCGCTAGGGGGAGGGTCACAGAGACCCAGTACTTC. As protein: CSARGRVTETQYF.

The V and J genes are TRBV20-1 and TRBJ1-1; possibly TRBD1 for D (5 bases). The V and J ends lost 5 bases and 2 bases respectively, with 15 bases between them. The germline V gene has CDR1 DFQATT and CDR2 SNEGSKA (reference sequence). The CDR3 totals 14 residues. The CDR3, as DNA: TGCAGTGCTCGAAGGGACGGATCAAACACTGAAGCTTTCTTT. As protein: CSARRDGSNTEAFF.

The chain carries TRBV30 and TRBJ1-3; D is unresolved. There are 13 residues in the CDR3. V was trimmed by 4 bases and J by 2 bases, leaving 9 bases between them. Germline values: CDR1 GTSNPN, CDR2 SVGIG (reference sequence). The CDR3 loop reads CAWNRVTGNTIYF. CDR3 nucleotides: TGTGCCTGGAACAGAGTGACTGGAAACACCATATATTTT.

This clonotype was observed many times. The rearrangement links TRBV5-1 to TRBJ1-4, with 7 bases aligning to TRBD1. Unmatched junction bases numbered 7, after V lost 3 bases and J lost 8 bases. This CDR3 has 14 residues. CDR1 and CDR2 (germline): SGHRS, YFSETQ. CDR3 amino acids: CASSSTGLLEKLFF. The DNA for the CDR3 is TGCGCCAGCAGCTCGACAGGGTTACTGGAAAAACTGTTTTTT.

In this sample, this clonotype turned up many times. CDR3: CASSLALGDRGSQPQHF. The CDR3 region has the DNA TGTGCCAGCAGCTTAGCGCTCGGGGACAGGGGTTCTCAGCCCCAGCATTTT. The chain has TRBV7-2 and TRBJ1-5, with 10 bases aligning to TRBD1. The CDR3 totals 17 residues. Losses at the gene ends were 0 bases for V and 6 bases for J; bases not matched to a gene: 8. Germline CDR1 and CDR2: SGHTA and FQGNSA.

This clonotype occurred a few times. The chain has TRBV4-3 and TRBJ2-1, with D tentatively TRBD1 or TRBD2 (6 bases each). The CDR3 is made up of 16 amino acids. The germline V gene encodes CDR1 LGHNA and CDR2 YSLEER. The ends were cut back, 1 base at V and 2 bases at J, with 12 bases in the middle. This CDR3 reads CASSQARGGTYNEQFF. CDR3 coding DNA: TGCGCCAGCAGCCAAGCTCGAGGGGGGACCTACAATGAGCAGTTCTTC.

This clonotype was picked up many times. The DNA of the CDR3 is TGTGCCAGCAGCTTCAATAACAGGGACGAGCAGTACTTC. As protein: CASSFNNRDEQYF. The J gene is TRBJ2-7, the V gene TRBV5-6; D is possibly TRBD1 (6 bases). The CDR3 spans 13 residues. The germline V gene encodes CDR1 SGHDT and CDR2 YYEEEE. V dropped 2 bases and J dropped 5 bases, with 11 bases sitting between them.

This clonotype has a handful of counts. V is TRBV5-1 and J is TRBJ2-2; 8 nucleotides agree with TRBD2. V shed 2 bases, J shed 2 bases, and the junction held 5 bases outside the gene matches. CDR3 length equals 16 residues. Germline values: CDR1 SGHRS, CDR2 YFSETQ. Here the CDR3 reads CASSFNSGSNTGELFF. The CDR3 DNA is TGCGCCAGCAGCTTTAACAGCGGGAGTAACACCGGGGAGCTGTTTTTT.

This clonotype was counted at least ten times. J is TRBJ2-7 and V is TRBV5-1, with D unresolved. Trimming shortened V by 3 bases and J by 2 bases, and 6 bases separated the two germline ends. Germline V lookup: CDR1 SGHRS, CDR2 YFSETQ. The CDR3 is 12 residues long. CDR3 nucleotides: TGCGCCAGCAGCTCAACTCCCTACGAGCAGTACTTC. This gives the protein CASSSTPYEQYF.

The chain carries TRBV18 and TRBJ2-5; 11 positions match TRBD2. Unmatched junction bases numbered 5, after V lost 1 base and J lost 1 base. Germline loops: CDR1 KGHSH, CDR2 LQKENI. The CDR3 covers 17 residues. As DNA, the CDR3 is TGTGCCAGCTCACCACTTAGCGGGAGGGCTTTCCAAGAGACCCAGTACTTC. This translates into CASSPLSGRAFQETQYF.

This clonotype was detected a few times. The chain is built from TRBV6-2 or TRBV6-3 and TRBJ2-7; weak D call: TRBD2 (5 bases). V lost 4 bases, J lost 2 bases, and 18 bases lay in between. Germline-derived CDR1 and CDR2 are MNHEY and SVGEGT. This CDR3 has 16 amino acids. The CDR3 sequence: CASSFGETIPPYEQYF. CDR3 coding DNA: TGTGCCAGCAGTTTCGGGGAGACTATACCCCCCTACGAGCAGTACTTC.

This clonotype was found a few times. CDR3: CASSLGTVTYNEQFF. CDR3 DNA: TGTGCCAGCAGTTTGGGGACAGTCACCTACAATGAGCAGTTCTTC. This chain joins TRBV12-3 or TRBV12-4 and TRBJ2-1; TRBD1 matches at 7 bases. The CDR3 has 15 residues. Trimming removed 3 bases from V and 2 bases from J; junction bases left unmatched: 4.

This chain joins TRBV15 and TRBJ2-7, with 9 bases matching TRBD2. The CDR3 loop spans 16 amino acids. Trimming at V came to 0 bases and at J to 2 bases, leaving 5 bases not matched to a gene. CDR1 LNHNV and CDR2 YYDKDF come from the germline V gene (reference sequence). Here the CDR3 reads CATSRDRTSVAYEQYF. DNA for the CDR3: TGTGCCACCAGCAGAGATCGGACTAGCGTGGCCTACGAGCAGTACTTC.

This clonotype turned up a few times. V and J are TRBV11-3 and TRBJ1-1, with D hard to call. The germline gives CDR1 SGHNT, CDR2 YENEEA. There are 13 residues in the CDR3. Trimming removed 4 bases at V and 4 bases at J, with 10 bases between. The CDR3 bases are TGTGCCAGCAGCTCCAGCCCAAGCACTGAAGCTTTCTTT. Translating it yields CASSSSPSTEAFF.

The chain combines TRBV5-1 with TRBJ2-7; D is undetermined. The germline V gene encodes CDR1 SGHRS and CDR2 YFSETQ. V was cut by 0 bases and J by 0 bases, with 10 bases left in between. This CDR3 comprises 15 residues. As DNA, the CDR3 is TGCGCCAGCAGCTTGGAGGCCCCAAGCTCCTACGAGCAGTACTTC. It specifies CASSLEAPSSYEQYF.

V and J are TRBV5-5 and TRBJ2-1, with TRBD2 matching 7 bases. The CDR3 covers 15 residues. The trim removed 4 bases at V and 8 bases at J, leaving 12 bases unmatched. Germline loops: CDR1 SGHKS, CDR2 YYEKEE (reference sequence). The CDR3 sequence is CASSPTAGVIDEQFF. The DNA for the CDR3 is TGTGCCAGCAGCCCGACCGCGGGAGTGATTGATGAGCAGTTCTTC.

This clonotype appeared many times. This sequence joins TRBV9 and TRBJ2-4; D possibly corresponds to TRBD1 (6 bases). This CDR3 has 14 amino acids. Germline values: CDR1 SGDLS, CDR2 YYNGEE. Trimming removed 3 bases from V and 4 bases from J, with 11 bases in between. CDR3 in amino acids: CASSAGTLKNIQYF. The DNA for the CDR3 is TGTGCCAGCAGCGCCGGGACATTAAAAAACATTCAGTACTTC.

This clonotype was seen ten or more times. CDR3 in amino acids: CASSFLYEQFF. The CDR3 DNA reads TGTGCCAGCAGTTTTTTGTATGAGCAGTTCTTC. The chain employs TRBV12-3 or TRBV12-4 and TRBJ2-1; D gene ambiguous. The CDR3 totals 11 residues. V was cut by 3 bases and J by 8 bases, with 5 bases left in between.